These T cell receptor beta chains were read from a single sample in a study of shared clonotypes between healthy human individuals. Using immunoSEQ multiplex PCR, the repertoire was profiled, and TCRdb retains in-frame clones only, with some absent. The repertoire holds approximately 250,000 clones, with approximately 65% as singletons. The sequenced sample was memory CD4+ T cells sorted from blood. The source is a man aged 25-40 years in good health. CDR3s include the opening cysteine and the closing phenylalanine or tryptophan. A D gene is named only where the DNA matches it firmly. Rows give clone size only sometimes, using once, few, many, or a class for an expanded clone.

d_call: NA; j_call: TRBJ1-5; clone_size: NA; v_call: TRBV25-1; cdr3_nt: TGTGCCTATCAGGGTTATAGCAATCAGCCCCAGCATTTT; cdr3_aa: CAYQGYSNQPQHF
d_call: TRBD2; j_call: TRBJ2-1; clone_size: NA; v_call: TRBV9; cdr3_nt: TGTGCCAGCAGCCAGATACCGACTAGCGGGGATGAGCAGTTCTTC; cdr3_aa: CASSQIPTSGDEQFF
d_call: NA; j_call: TRBJ1-4; clone_size: NA; v_call: TRBV25-1; cdr3_nt: TGTGCCAGCAGTGAATCGGCTTTACTTGCAACTAATGAAAAACTGTTTTTT; cdr3_aa: CASSESALLATNEKLFF
d_call: NA; j_call: TRBJ2-4; clone_size: NA; v_call: TRBV7-2; cdr3_nt: TGTGCCAGCAGCCCCCCGGTGGGGCAACCCACTAAAAACATTCAGTACTTC; cdr3_aa: CASSPPVGQPTKNIQYF
d_call: TRBD2; j_call: TRBJ2-1; clone_size: NA; v_call: TRBV7-9; cdr3_nt: TGTGCCAGCAGCTTACCCGGGGTAGCGGGAGTGTTCTCCTACAATGAGCAGTTCTTC; cdr3_aa: CASSLPGVAGVFSYNEQFF
d_call: NA; j_call: TRBJ1-4; clone_size: few; v_call: TRBV28; cdr3_nt: TGTGCCAGCAGTTCCCAGGGTGCAACTAATGAAAAACTGTTTTTT; cdr3_aa: CASSSQGATNEKLFF
d_call: NA; j_call: TRBJ1-1; clone_size: NA; v_call: TRBV5-1; cdr3_nt: TGCGCCAGCAGCTTGGCCATAGAGGGCCCTGAAGCTTTCTTT; cdr3_aa: CASSLAIEGPEAFF
d_call: NA; j_call: TRBJ2-1; clone_size: NA; v_call: TRBV2; cdr3_nt: TGTGCCAGCAGTGAAGGGACAGCTTACAATGAGCAGTTCTTC; cdr3_aa: CASSEGTAYNEQFF
d_call: NA; j_call: TRBJ1-2; clone_size: NA; v_call: TRBV27; cdr3_nt: TGTGCCAGCAGCCGGACCCCGGGACCGTGGACCTATGGCTACACCTTC; cdr3_aa: CASSRTPGPWTYGYTF
d_call: TRBD2; j_call: TRBJ2-1; clone_size: few; v_call: TRBV5-4; cdr3_nt: TGTGCCAGCAGCTTTACTAGCGGAGAAACTAATGAGCAGTTCTTC; cdr3_aa: CASSFTSGETNEQFF
d_call: NA; j_call: TRBJ1-2; clone_size: few; v_call: TRBV18; cdr3_nt: TGTGCCAGCTCACCACAGGGATATAGCGGCTACACCTTC; cdr3_aa: CASSPQGYSGYTF
d_call: NA; j_call: TRBJ2-6; clone_size: NA; v_call: TRBV2; cdr3_nt: TGTGCCAGCAGGCCAGCGACAGGCGCCCGGCCTGGGGCCAACGTCCTGACTTTC; cdr3_aa: CASRPATGARPGANVLTF
d_call: NA; j_call: TRBJ2-5; clone_size: NA; v_call: TRBV10-1; cdr3_nt: TGCGCCAGCAGTACCGGCGGAGGTGGGGAGACCCAGTACTTC; cdr3_aa: CASSTGGGGETQYF
d_call: NA; j_call: TRBJ1-1; clone_size: NA; v_call: TRBV6-1; cdr3_nt: TGTGCCAGCAGTGACGGGGTAGGCACTGAAGCTTTCTTT; cdr3_aa: CASSDGVGTEAFF
d_call: NA; j_call: TRBJ2-3; clone_size: NA; v_call: TRBV19; cdr3_nt: TGTGCCAGTAGTATAGACGACAGTTTCGGGGCAGATACGCAGTATTTT; cdr3_aa: CASSIDDSFGADTQYF
d_call: NA; j_call: TRBJ2-1; clone_size: NA; v_call: TRBV7-2; cdr3_nt: TGTGCCAGCAGCCATCAGGTATCCCGGACCTACAATGAGCAGTTCTTC; cdr3_aa: CASSHQVSRTYNEQFF
d_call: TRBD1; j_call: TRBJ2-5; clone_size: NA; v_call: TRBV5-1; cdr3_nt: TGCGCCAGCAGCCCCGGGACAGCTCAAGAGACCCAGTACTTC; cdr3_aa: CASSPGTAQETQYF
d_call: TRBD1; j_call: TRBJ2-1; clone_size: NA; v_call: TRBV6-1; cdr3_nt: TGTGCCAGCAGTGAACGAGGGGGACAGGGGGCAGACTACAATGAGCAGTTCTTC; cdr3_aa: CASSERGGQGADYNEQFF
d_call: NA; j_call: TRBJ2-5; clone_size: NA; v_call: TRBV30; cdr3_nt: TGTGCCTGGAGTACCAGGCTAACCGATAACCTTCAAGAGACCCAGTACTTC; cdr3_aa: CAWSTRLTDNLQETQYF
d_call: TRBD2; j_call: TRBJ2-7; clone_size: NA; v_call: TRBV5-1; cdr3_nt: TGCGCCAGCAGCTACATAGCGGGATCCTACGAGCAGTACTTC; cdr3_aa: CASSYIAGSYEQYF
d_call: NA; j_call: TRBJ2-1; clone_size: few; v_call: TRBV12-5; cdr3_nt: TGTGCTAGTGGTTCCGACGGTAGGCCCTACAATGAGCAGTTCTTC; cdr3_aa: CASGSDGRPYNEQFF
d_call: NA; j_call: TRBJ1-3; clone_size: NA; v_call: TRBV5-1; cdr3_nt: TGCGCCAGCAGCTTGGATGGGGGCTCTGGAAACACCATATATTTT; cdr3_aa: CASSLDGGSGNTIYF
d_call: TRBD1; j_call: TRBJ1-5; clone_size: NA; v_call: TRBV28; cdr3_nt: TGTGCCAGCAGTTTGTCCGGGACAGGGACCAATCAGCCCCAGCATTTT; cdr3_aa: CASSLSGTGTNQPQHF
d_call: NA; j_call: TRBJ2-2; clone_size: NA; v_call: TRBV5-4; cdr3_nt: TGTGCCAGCAGCCTCCCCGGCTGGGGGGAGCTGTTTTTT; cdr3_aa: CASSLPGWGELFF
d_call: NA; j_call: TRBJ1-5; clone_size: few; v_call: TRBV27; cdr3_nt: TGTGCCAGCAGTCTGTTAGGTCAGCCCCAGCATTTT; cdr3_aa: CASSLLGQPQHF
d_call: NA; j_call: TRBJ1-5; clone_size: NA; v_call: TRBV2; cdr3_nt: TGTGCCAGCAGTGAAAGGGCCGTCAATCAGCCCCAGCATTTT; cdr3_aa: CASSERAVNQPQHF
d_call: TRBD2; j_call: TRBJ2-7; clone_size: NA; v_call: TRBV6-6; cdr3_nt: TGTGCCAGCGGGCAGGGGGGACTAGCGGGCTACGAGCAGTACTTC; cdr3_aa: CASGQGGLAGYEQYF
d_call: NA; j_call: TRBJ2-7; clone_size: NA; v_call: TRBV9; cdr3_nt: TGTGCCAGCACCGCGGGTAGCGGACTTACCTACGAGCAGTACTTC; cdr3_aa: CASTAGSGLTYEQYF
d_call: TRBD2; j_call: TRBJ2-2; clone_size: NA; v_call: TRBV15; cdr3_nt: TGTGCCACCAGGCCAGCGGGAGGATCCTGGGTCACCGGGGAGCTGTTTTTT; cdr3_aa: CATRPAGGSWVTGELFF
d_call: NA; j_call: TRBJ2-5; clone_size: NA; v_call: TRBV2; cdr3_nt: TGTGCCAGCAGTCCCGAGCGGCCCCAAGAGACCCAGTACTTC; cdr3_aa: CASSPERPQETQYF
d_call: TRBD2; j_call: TRBJ2-1; clone_size: NA; v_call: TRBV7-3; cdr3_nt: TGTGCCAGCAGCAAAAGAGCGGGATCGGCCTACAATGAGCAGTTCTTC; cdr3_aa: CASSKRAGSAYNEQFF
d_call: NA; j_call: TRBJ2-7; clone_size: NA; v_call: TRBV27; cdr3_nt: TGTGCCAGCAGTTTATCAGGGTGGGTCCCCTACGAGCAGTACTTC; cdr3_aa: CASSLSGWVPYEQYF
d_call: NA; j_call: TRBJ2-1; clone_size: NA; v_call: TRBV27; cdr3_nt: TGTGCCAGCAGTTTGAGGGGCCTCTACAATGAGCAGTTCTTC; cdr3_aa: CASSLRGLYNEQFF
d_call: NA; j_call: TRBJ2-2; clone_size: NA; v_call: TRBV28; cdr3_nt: TGTGCCTGCCGGATCGGACTTTCGAACACCGGGGAGCTGTTTTTT; cdr3_aa: CACRIGLSNTGELFF
d_call: NA; j_call: TRBJ1-5; clone_size: NA; v_call: TRBV28; cdr3_nt: TGTGCCAGCAATTCCGGATCTTGGGGTCAGCCCCAGCATTTT; cdr3_aa: CASNSGSWGQPQHF
d_call: NA; j_call: TRBJ2-7; clone_size: NA; v_call: TRBV7-8; cdr3_nt: TGTGCCAGCAGCTTGAACAGGGTTCGGGAGCAGTACTTC; cdr3_aa: CASSLNRVREQYF
d_call: NA; j_call: TRBJ2-7; clone_size: NA; v_call: TRBV11-2; cdr3_nt: TGTGCCAGCAGCTTAATATCCGTCTACGAGCAGTACTTC; cdr3_aa: CASSLISVYEQYF
d_call: NA; j_call: TRBJ2-1; clone_size: NA; v_call: TRBV11-2; cdr3_nt: TGTGCCAGCAGACAAGACTCCTACAATGAGCAGTTCTTC; cdr3_aa: CASRQDSYNEQFF
d_call: TRBD2; j_call: TRBJ2-1; clone_size: NA; v_call: TRBV5-1; cdr3_nt: TGCGCCAGCAGCCCCAATAGCGGGAGGCTCGAAAAGCAGTTCTTC; cdr3_aa: CASSPNSGRLEKQFF
d_call: NA; j_call: TRBJ2-1; clone_size: NA; v_call: TRBV11-1; cdr3_nt: TGTGCCAGCAGCTTAGAGGCTACACTTCGGAATGAGCAGTTCTTC; cdr3_aa: CASSLEATLRNEQFF
d_call: NA; j_call: TRBJ2-7; clone_size: NA; v_call: TRBV7-2; cdr3_nt: TGTGCCAGCAGCTTAGCGAGGCAGGACGAGCAGTACTTC; cdr3_aa: CASSLARQDEQYF
d_call: NA; j_call: TRBJ2-1; clone_size: NA; v_call: TRBV12-1; cdr3_nt: TGTGCCCCCCACGAGGGACAGGCAACTTACAATGAGCAGTTCTTC; cdr3_aa: CAPHEGQATYNEQFF
d_call: NA; j_call: TRBJ1-1; clone_size: NA; v_call: TRBV7-3; cdr3_nt: TGTGCCAGCAGCAAAGGAAGGGGAAAAGCTTTCTTT; cdr3_aa: CASSKGRGKAFF
d_call: NA; j_call: TRBJ1-2; clone_size: NA; v_call: TRBV5-5; cdr3_nt: TGTGCCAGCAGCCTAACTATAAGACAGGACTATGGCTACACCTTC; cdr3_aa: CASSLTIRQDYGYTF
d_call: TRBD1; j_call: TRBJ2-3; clone_size: NA; v_call: TRBV6-4; cdr3_nt: TGTGCCAGCAGTCGGACAGGGGGCACAGATACGCAGTATTTT; cdr3_aa: CASSRTGGTDTQYF
d_call: NA; j_call: TRBJ2-3; clone_size: NA; v_call: TRBV14; cdr3_nt: TGTGCCAGCAGCCAAGAGTTAGGGAGATTCACAGATACGCAGTATTTT; cdr3_aa: CASSQELGRFTDTQYF
d_call: NA; j_call: TRBJ2-3; clone_size: NA; v_call: TRBV9; cdr3_nt: TGTGCCAGCAGCGTAGCAGCGGATACGCAGTATTTT; cdr3_aa: CASSVAADTQYF
d_call: NA; j_call: TRBJ2-3; clone_size: NA; v_call: TRBV11-2; cdr3_nt: TGTGCCAGCAGCTCTACCTTTGGTAGCGGTGGAGATACGCAGTATTTT; cdr3_aa: CASSSTFGSGGDTQYF
d_call: NA; j_call: TRBJ2-7; clone_size: NA; v_call: TRBV5-6; cdr3_nt: TGTGCCAGCAGCTTGGAAGACTACGAGCAGTACTTC; cdr3_aa: CASSLEDYEQYF
d_call: NA; j_call: TRBJ1-2; clone_size: NA; v_call: TRBV6-1; cdr3_nt: TGTGCCAGCAGGGGGGCAGATTATTATGGCTACACCTTC; cdr3_aa: CASRGADYYGYTF
d_call: NA; j_call: TRBJ2-1; clone_size: few; v_call: TRBV14; cdr3_nt: TGTGCCAGCAGCCAAGAGGCAGGCGGCTACAATGAGCAGTTCTTC; cdr3_aa: CASSQEAGGYNEQFF
d_call: TRBD1; j_call: TRBJ2-5; clone_size: NA; v_call: TRBV19; cdr3_nt: TGTGCCAGTAGGCCCCGGGGGACAGGGCAAGAGACCCAGTACTTC; cdr3_aa: CASRPRGTGQETQYF
d_call: NA; j_call: TRBJ2-2; clone_size: NA; v_call: TRBV28; cdr3_nt: TGTGCCAGCAGTCTCCTTACCGGGGAGCTGTTTTTT; cdr3_aa: CASSLLTGELFF
d_call: TRBD1; j_call: TRBJ1-5; clone_size: NA; v_call: TRBV7-8; cdr3_nt: TGTGCCAGCAGCTTAGGGGACAGCTCGAATCAGCCCCAGCATTTT; cdr3_aa: CASSLGDSSNQPQHF